This T cell receptor (beta chain) was found in a study of blood T cell repertoires in COVID-19. Looking at the study overall: From the United States, Italy and Spain came samples of acute and convalescent COVID-19. In each case, the material was cDNA or gDNA derived from T cells, B-cell-depleted T cells, or PBMCs.

Original processing methods: For nucleated cells, counts were estimated from reference gene primer amplification. Assay: immunoSEQ multiplex PCR; the TCRdb copy retains only in-frame clones and omits some. That table gives V, J and clone size, and the DNA gave D and trimming. The sample has 27,000 or so clones, 65% to 90% seen once. Germline values: CDR1 SGHVS, CDR2 FQNEAQ. Between the trimmed V and J ends, which lost 5 bases and 0 bases, there was a span of 8 bases. The CDR3 is made up of 14 amino acids. This receptor was identified in a man aged 65 to 85 with active COVID-19. The chain couples TRBV7-8 to TRBJ1-5; no firm D call. The source material was peripheral blood. The CDR3 DNA reads as TGTGCCAGCAGCCCCGGGATTAGCAATCAGCCCCAGCATTTT. It codes for CASSPGISNQPQHF.